This T cell receptor beta chain is drawn from a study of blood T cells in healthy people across ages. V lost 6 bases and J 8 bases, leaving 22 bases between the germline ends. The CDR3 covers 15 residues. Combining a sample-barcoded 5' primer with a J-beta primer mix, a second PCR ran for 7 to 11 cycles. MiXCR, applied by TCRdb to the 5' RACE reads, yields one record per CDR3 protein. Among around 780,000 distinct CDR3 sequences listed, approximately 60% were seen once. Healthy Russian Caucasian donors spanned ages about 6 to 100 years. Each donor's blood draw was around 9.1 milliliters of peripheral blood.

V usage is TRBV12-3 or TRBV12-4 and J usage is TRBJ1-2; D may be TRBD1 (5 bases). Sequencing was done on a sample of blood. The receptor was derived from a man aged 40-49 years in good health. Written as DNA, the CDR3 is TGTGCCAGCAGCGCGAATTCAGCCAGGGCAGAGGGCTACACCTTC. It translates to CASSANSARAEGYTF.